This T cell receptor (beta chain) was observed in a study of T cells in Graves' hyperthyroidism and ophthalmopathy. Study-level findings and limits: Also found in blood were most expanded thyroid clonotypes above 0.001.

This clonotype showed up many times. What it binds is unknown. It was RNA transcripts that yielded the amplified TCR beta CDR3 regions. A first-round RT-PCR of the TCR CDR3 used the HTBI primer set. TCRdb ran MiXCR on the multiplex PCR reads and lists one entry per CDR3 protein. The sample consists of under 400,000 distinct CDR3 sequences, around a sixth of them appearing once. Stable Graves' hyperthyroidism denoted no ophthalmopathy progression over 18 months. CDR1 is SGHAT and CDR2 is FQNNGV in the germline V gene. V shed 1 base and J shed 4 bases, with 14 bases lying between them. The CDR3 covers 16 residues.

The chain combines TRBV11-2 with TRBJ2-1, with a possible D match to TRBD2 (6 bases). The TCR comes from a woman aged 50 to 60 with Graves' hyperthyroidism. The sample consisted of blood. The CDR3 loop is CASSLVAGSTYNEQFF. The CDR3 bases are TGTGCCAGCAGCTTAGTGGCGGGATCCACATACAATGAGCAGTTCTTC. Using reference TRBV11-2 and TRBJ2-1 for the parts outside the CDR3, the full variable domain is EAGVAQSPRYKIIEKRQSVAFWCNPISGHATLYWYQQILGQGPKLLIQFQNNGVVDDSQLPKDRFSAERLKGVDSTLKIQPAKLEDSAVYLCASSLVAGSTYNEQFFGPGTRLTVL.